These T cell receptor beta chains were read from a single sample in a study of T cell responses to AZD1222 COVID-19 vaccine. Repertoires were generated with immunoSEQ multiplex PCR, while TCRdb's copy carries only in-frame clones and drops some. The repertoire consists of nearly 90,000 clones, with approximately 88% occurring once and the leading ten covering less than 6%. The starting material was peripheral blood, obtained on day 0 of AZD1222 vaccination. The receptors shown here come from an adult in good health. Each CDR3 is given with its conserved first and last residue. The D gene is left open where the match is weak. For some rows the clone size is stated as once, few or many, or as a class when expanded; others skip it.

v_gene	d_gene	abundance	j_gene	CDR3nt	CDR3aa
TRBV2	-	once	TRBJ2-7	TGTGCCAGCAGTGGGGGGCTGGGTACCTACGAGCAGTACTTC	CASSGGLGTYEQYF
TRBV5-4	-	once	TRBJ2-7	TGTGCCAGCAGCTTGAACAGAGGGGCCTACGAGCAGTACTTC	CASSLNRGAYEQYF
TRBV27	TRBD2	once	TRBJ2-7	TGTGCCAGCAGTCCCGGGACTAACTCCTACGAGCAGTACTTC	CASSPGTNSYEQYF
TRBV28	TRBD1	-	TRBJ1-4	TGTGCCAGCAGCCTTCCCCCGGGACAGGGAGAAAAACTGTTTTTT	CASSLPPGQGEKLFF
TRBV9	-	-	TRBJ2-7	TGTGCCAGCAGCGTATCCGATACCTACGAGCAGTACTTC	CASSVSDTYEQYF
TRBV7-2	-	few	TRBJ2-4	TGTGCCAGCAGCTCCCAACAGGGCTCGGGAATTCAGTACTTC	CASSSQQGSGIQYF
TRBV5-1	TRBD1	-	TRBJ1-1	TGCGCCAGCAGCTCGGACAGGGTGGGAACTGAAGCTTTCTTT	CASSSDRVGTEAFF
TRBV5-1	-	-	TRBJ2-1	TGCGCCAGCAGCTTGGCCGGGACTCCCTACAATGAGCAGTTCTTC	CASSLAGTPYNEQFF
TRBV27	-	once	TRBJ2-5	TGTGCCAGCAGCCACCAGGCCCAGGGAGGTCGAGAGACCCAGTACTTC	CASSHQAQGGRETQYF
TRBV4-2	TRBD1	-	TRBJ1-4	TGTGCCAGCAGCCGAGCAGGGGGCTCTGAGGAAAAACTGTTTTTT	CASSRAGGSEEKLFF
TRBV6-2/TRBV6-3	TRBD2	-	TRBJ2-1	TGTGCCAGCAGCCCTTGGGGCCTAGCGGAGCCTTCCTACAATGAGCAGTTCTTC	CASSPWGLAEPSYNEQFF
TRBV5-4	-	-	TRBJ2-7	TGTGCCAGCAGCCCGGACCCGTCTAGCAAGGGCTACGAGCAGTACTTC	CASSPDPSSKGYEQYF
TRBV12-3/TRBV12-4	-	-	TRBJ1-1	TGTGCCAGCAGTTTATGGGAGACTCAAGCTTTCTTT	CASSLWETQAFF
TRBV19	-	-	TRBJ2-3	TGTGCCAGTAGTAGGCGGGGCACAGATACGCAGTATTTT	CASSRRGTDTQYF
TRBV4-1	-	-	TRBJ1-5	TGCGCCAGCAGCCGCATAGGGCTTAACAATCAGCCCCAGCATTTT	CASSRIGLNNQPQHF
TRBV6-2/TRBV6-3	-	-	TRBJ2-1	TGTGCCAGCAGTCTGGGCGGGGAGCAGTTCTTC	CASSLGGEQFF
TRBV7-9	TRBD2	-	TRBJ2-7	TGTGCCAGCAGCTTGACGGGAGGCTACGAGCAGTACTTC	CASSLTGGYEQYF
TRBV12-3/TRBV12-4	-	-	TRBJ2-5	TGTGCCAGTTTACAGGGAGAGACCCAGTACTTC	CASLQGETQYF
TRBV5-1	-	-	TRBJ1-4	TGCGCCAGCACCGGAGGGTTGGGGAATGAAAAACTGTTTTTT	CASTGGLGNEKLFF
TRBV7-8	-	-	TRBJ1-2	TGTGCCAGCAGCTTAGAGGCAGGGGTGTTTGGCTACACCTTC	CASSLEAGVFGYTF
TRBV28	-	-	TRBJ1-2	TGTGCCAGCAGTTTGTCGGGGTTGGGCTATGGCTACACCTTC	CASSLSGLGYGYTF
TRBV2	-	-	TRBJ2-2	TGTGCCAGCACCGCAAGCGGGGAGCTGTTTTTT	CASTASGELFF
TRBV6-5	-	-	TRBJ1-2	TGTGCCAGCAGACTACAGTTTAACTATGGCTACACCTTC	CASRLQFNYGYTF
TRBV4-3	-	-	TRBJ1-3	TGCGCCAGCAGCCAAGATGTAGGCTCTGGAAACACCATATATTTT	CASSQDVGSGNTIYF
TRBV19	-	-	TRBJ1-2	TGTGCCAGTAGCTATACAAGTGGCTACACCTTC	CASSYTSGYTF
TRBV5-1	-	-	TRBJ1-1	TGCGCCAGCAGCTTGGCCTCCCGACAGATGAACACTGAAGCTTTCTTT	CASSLASRQMNTEAFF
TRBV6-5	-	-	TRBJ2-7	TGTGCCAGCAAGGATCCTTACGAGCAGTACTTC	CASKDPYEQYF
TRBV6-2/TRBV6-3	-	-	TRBJ1-2	TGTGCCAGCAGTGAGCAGGGTTCGCGGGGCTACACCTTC	CASSEQGSRGYTF
TRBV27	-	once	TRBJ2-3	TGTGCCAGCAGTTTTAACAGGGCAGATACGCAGTATTTT	CASSFNRADTQYF
TRBV3-1/TRBV3-2	-	-	TRBJ2-7	TGTGCCAGCAGCCGGTCACTAGCAGAGTCCCACGAGCAGTACTTC	CASSRSLAESHEQYF
TRBV7-9	TRBD1	-	TRBJ1-5	TGTGCCAGCAGCTTAGGTCAGGGGGGGCAGCCCCAGCATTTT	CASSLGQGGQPQHF
TRBV6-5	-	once	TRBJ1-1	TGTGCCAGCATTTACGGAGGGACTGAAGCTTTCTTT	CASIYGGTEAFF
TRBV21-1	-	-	TRBJ1-6	TGTGCCAGCAGCTTTCGGACGGAAAATTCACCCCTCCACTTT	CASSFRTENSPLHF
TRBV7-3	TRBD1	-	TRBJ1-1	TGTGCCAGCAGTAAGACAGGGGATTCATTCACTGAAGCTTTCTTT	CASSKTGDSFTEAFF
TRBV30	-	-	TRBJ2-5	TGTGCCTGGAGTGTATTTTATGGGGAGACCCAGTACTTC	CAWSVFYGETQYF
TRBV2	-	-	TRBJ2-7	TGTGCCAGCAGTGAGGGCGGGATCCTCTACGAGCAGTACTTC	CASSEGGILYEQYF
TRBV11-3	-	once	TRBJ2-3	TGTGCCAGCAGCGCAGGGGTGGGAACAGATACGCAGTATTTT	CASSAGVGTDTQYF
TRBV19	-	-	TRBJ1-1	TGTGCCAGTAGTGGGTTCAAGGGGGACATGAACACTGAAGCTTTCTTT	CASSGFKGDMNTEAFF
TRBV18	-	-	TRBJ1-5	TGTGCCAGCCGACAGGCAGTAAATCAGCCCCAGCATTTT	CASRQAVNQPQHF
TRBV5-4	TRBD2	-	TRBJ2-2	TGTGCCAGCAGGTTAGCGGGAGGCACCGGGGAGCTGTTTTTT	CASRLAGGTGELFF
TRBV5-1	TRBD1	-	TRBJ1-2	TGCGCCAGCAGTCCCACAGGGGGTAACTATGGCTACACCTTC	CASSPTGGNYGYTF
TRBV28	TRBD1	-	TRBJ1-2	TGTGCCAGCAGTCCCTCCGGGACAGGATATGGCTACACCTTC	CASSPSGTGYGYTF
TRBV24-1	TRBD2	-	TRBJ2-2	TGTGCCACCAGCCCCTGGGGGGGAGGTTGGGGGGAGCTGTTTTTT	CATSPWGGGWGELFF
TRBV6-5	-	once	TRBJ2-7	TGTGCCAGCAGACGGGACTACAGGGGCTACGAGCAGTACTTC	CASRRDYRGYEQYF
TRBV11-2	-	-	TRBJ1-2	TGTGCCAGCAGACACCAACAGAGCCACTACACCTTC	CASRHQQSHYTF
TRBV5-1	-	-	TRBJ2-7	TGCGCCAGCAGCTTGGCAGGGGCGGTCCACGAGCAGTACTTC	CASSLAGAVHEQYF
TRBV7-3	-	-	TRBJ2-2	TGTGCCAGCAGCTTAACACAGCGCACCGGGGAGCTGTTTTTT	CASSLTQRTGELFF
TRBV7-2	TRBD1	-	TRBJ1-1	TGTGCCAGCAGCCTACAGGGGTCCATGAACACTGAAGCTTTCTTT	CASSLQGSMNTEAFF
TRBV2	TRBD1	-	TRBJ1-2	TGTGCCAGCAGCGGACAGGGGGCTCAGGGCTACACCTTC	CASSGQGAQGYTF
TRBV29-1	-	-	TRBJ1-4	TGCAGCGTTGATTTGGGGGTTAATGAAAAACTGTTTTTT	CSVDLGVNEKLFF
TRBV7-6	TRBD1	-	TRBJ2-1	TGTGCCAGCAGCTCCCCGGGACAGGGATCCTACAATGAGCAGTTCTTC	CASSSPGQGSYNEQFF
TRBV2	-	-	TRBJ2-5	TGTGCCAGTCTTGCGCGGGCCCAAGAGACCCAGTACTTC	CASLARAQETQYF
TRBV20-1	-	-	TRBJ2-3	TGCAGTGCTCCCTTTCCAGATACGCAGTATTTT	CSAPFPDTQYF
TRBV7-3	TRBD2	-	TRBJ2-1	TGTGCCAGCAGCTTAGTACTAGCGGGAGTGTACAATGAGCAGTTCTTC	CASSLVLAGVYNEQFF
TRBV28	-	-	TRBJ1-1	TGTGCCAGCAGTTTGCAAGGGGAAGAAACTGAAGCTTTCTTT	CASSLQGEETEAFF
TRBV2	TRBD1	-	TRBJ2-3	TGTGCCAGCAGTGTTAAGGACAGGGGAGATACGCAGTATTTT	CASSVKDRGDTQYF
TRBV11-1	-	-	TRBJ1-5	TGTGCCAGCAGCTATAGTCGTAATCAGCCCCAGCATTTT	CASSYSRNQPQHF
TRBV2	-	-	TRBJ2-7	TGTGCCAGCAGGGGCTCTGGGCAGTACTTC	CASRGSGQYF